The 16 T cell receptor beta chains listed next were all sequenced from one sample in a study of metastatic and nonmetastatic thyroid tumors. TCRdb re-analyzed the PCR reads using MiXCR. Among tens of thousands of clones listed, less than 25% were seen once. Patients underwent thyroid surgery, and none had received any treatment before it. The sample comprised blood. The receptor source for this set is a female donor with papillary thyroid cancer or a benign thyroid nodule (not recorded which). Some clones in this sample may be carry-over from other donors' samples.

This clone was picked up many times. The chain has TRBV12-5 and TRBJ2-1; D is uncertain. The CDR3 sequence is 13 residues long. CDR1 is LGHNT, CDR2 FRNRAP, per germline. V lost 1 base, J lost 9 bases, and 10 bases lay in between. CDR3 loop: CASGLGEDREQFF. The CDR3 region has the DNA TGTGCTAGTGGTTTGGGTGAGGACCGTGAGCAGTTCTTC.

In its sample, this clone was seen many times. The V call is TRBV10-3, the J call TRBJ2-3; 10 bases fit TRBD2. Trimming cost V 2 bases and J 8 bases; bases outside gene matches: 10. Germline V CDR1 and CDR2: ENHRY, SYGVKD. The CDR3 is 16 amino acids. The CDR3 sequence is CAISEPSSGRPATQYF. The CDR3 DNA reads TGTGCCATCAGTGAGCCGAGTAGCGGGAGGCCTGCTACGCAGTATTTT.

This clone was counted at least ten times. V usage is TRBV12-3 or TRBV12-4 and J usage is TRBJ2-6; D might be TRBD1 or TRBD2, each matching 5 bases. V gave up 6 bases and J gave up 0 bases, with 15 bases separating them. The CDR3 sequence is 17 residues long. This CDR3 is CASSPWDASSGANVLTF. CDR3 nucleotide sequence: TGTGCCAGCAGCCCGTGGGACGCCAGCTCTGGGGCCAACGTCCTGACTTTC.

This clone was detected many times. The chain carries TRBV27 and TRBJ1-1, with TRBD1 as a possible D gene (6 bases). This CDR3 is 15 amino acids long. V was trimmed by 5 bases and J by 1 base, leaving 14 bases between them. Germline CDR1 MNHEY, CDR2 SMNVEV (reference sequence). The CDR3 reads CASSPLGGGNTEAFF. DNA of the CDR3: TGTGCCAGCAGTCCGTTAGGGGGGGGGAACACTGAAGCTTTCTTT.

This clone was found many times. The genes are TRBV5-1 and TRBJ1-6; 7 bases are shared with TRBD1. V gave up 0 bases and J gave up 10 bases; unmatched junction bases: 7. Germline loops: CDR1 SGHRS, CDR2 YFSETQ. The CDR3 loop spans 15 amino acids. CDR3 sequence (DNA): TGCGCCAGCAGCTTGGCCCCAGGGGGTAGCTCACCCCTCCACTTT. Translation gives CASSLAPGGSSPLHF.

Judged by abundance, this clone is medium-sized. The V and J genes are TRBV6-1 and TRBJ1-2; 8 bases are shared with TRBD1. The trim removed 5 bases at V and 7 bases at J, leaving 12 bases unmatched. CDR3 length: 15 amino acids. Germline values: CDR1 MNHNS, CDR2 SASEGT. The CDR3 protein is CASSIGQGKGSGYTF. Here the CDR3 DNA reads TGTGCCAGCAGTATAGGACAGGGTAAGGGGAGTGGCTACACCTTC.

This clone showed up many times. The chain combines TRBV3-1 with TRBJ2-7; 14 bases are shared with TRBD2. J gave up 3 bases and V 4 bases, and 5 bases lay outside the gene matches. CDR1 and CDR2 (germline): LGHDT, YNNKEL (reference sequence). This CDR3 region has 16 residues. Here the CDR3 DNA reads TGTGCCAGCAGCCCCCTGGGACTAGCGGGAGACTACGAGCAGTACTTC. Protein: CASSPLGLAGDYEQYF.

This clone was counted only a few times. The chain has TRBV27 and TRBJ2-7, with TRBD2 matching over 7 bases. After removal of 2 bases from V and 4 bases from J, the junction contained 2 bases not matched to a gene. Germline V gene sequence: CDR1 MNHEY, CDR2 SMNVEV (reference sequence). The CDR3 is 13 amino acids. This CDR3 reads CASSLLAEYEQYF. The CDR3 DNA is TGTGCCAGCAGTTTACTAGCGGAATACGAGCAGTACTTC.

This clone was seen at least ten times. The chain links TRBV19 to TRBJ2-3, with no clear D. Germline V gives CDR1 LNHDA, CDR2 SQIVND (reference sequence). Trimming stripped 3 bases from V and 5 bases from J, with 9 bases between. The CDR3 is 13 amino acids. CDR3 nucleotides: TGTGCCAGTAGTATCACCAATGGAGATACGCAGTATTTT. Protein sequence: CASSITNGDTQYF. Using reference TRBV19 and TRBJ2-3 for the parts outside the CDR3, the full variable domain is DGGITQSPKYLFRKEGQNVTLSCEQNLNHDAMYWYRQDPGQGLRLIYYSQIVNDFQKGDIAEGYSVSREKKESFPLTVTSAQKNPTAFYLCASSITNGDTQYFGPGTRLTVL.

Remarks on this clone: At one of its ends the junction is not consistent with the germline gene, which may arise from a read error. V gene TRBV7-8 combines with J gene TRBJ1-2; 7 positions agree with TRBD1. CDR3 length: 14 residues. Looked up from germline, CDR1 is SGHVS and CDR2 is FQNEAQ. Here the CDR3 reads CASSLTGEGYCYTF. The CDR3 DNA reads TGTGCCAGCAGCTTAACAGGGGAGGGCTATTGCTACACCTTC.

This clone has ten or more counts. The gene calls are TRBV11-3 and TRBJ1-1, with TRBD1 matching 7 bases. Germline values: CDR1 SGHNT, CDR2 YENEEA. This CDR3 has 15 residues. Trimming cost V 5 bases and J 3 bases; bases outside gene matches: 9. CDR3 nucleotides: TGTGCCAGCAGCAAACGACAGGGATCGGACACTGAAGCTTTCTTT. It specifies CASSKRQGSDTEAFF. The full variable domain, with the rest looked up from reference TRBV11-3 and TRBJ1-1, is EAGVVQSPRYKIIEKKQPVAFWCNPISGHNTLYWYLQNLGQGPELLIRYENEEAVDDSQLPKDRFSAERLKGVDSTLKIQPAELGDSAVYLCASSKRQGSDTEAFFGQGTRLTVV.

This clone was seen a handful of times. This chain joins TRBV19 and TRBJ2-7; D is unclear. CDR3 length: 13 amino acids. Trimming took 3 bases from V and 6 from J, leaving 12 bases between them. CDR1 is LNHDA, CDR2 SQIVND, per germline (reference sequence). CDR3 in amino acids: CASSMCTSAEQYF. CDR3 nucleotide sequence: TGTGCCAGTAGTATGTGCACCTCTGCCGAGCAGTACTTC.

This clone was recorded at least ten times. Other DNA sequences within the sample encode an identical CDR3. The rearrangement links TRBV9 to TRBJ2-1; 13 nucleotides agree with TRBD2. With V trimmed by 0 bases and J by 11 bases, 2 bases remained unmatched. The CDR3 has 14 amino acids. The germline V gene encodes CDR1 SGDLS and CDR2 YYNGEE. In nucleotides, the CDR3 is TGTGCCAGCAGCGTAGGGGGGACTAGCGGGAAGCAGTTCTTC. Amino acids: CASSVGGTSGKQFF.

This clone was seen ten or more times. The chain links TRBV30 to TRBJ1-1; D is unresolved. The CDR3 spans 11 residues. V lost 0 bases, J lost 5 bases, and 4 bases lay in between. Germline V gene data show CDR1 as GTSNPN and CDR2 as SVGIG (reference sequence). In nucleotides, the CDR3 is TGTGCCTGGAGTGTACAGACTGAAGCTTTCTTT. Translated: CAWSVQTEAFF.

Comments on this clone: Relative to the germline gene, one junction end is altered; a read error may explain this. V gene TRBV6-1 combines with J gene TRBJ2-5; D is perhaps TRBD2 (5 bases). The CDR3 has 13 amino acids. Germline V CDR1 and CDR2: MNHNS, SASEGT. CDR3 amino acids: CASRRELQETQYF. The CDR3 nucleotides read TGTGCCAGCAGACGGGAATTACAAGAAACCCAGTACTTC.

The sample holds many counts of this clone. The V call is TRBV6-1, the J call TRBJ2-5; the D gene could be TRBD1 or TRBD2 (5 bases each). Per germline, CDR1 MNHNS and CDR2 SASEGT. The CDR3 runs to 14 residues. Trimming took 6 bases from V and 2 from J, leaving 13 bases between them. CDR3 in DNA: TGTGCCAGCAGGGGAGTAGGGGTACAAGAGACCCAGTACTTC. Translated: CASRGVGVQETQYF.